The 22 T cell receptor beta chains reported below all come from one sample, sequenced in a study of T cell responses to AZD1222 COVID-19 vaccine. Here immunoSEQ multiplex PCR was the method, and the copy in TCRdb shows in-frame clones only, minus some. This sample has roughly 150,000 clones; more than 70% occur once, and the top ten carry 3% to 3.5%. The sequenced sample was peripheral blood, obtained 28 days after the second AZD1222 dose. Receptors originate from an adult who received the AZD1222 COVID-19 vaccine.

This clone appeared a single time. CDR3: CASSLGQGTNTGELFF. CDR3 coding DNA: TGCGCCAGCAGCTTGGGACAGGGGACTAACACCGGGGAGCTGTTTTTT. V is TRBV5-1 and J is TRBJ2-2; 8 positions agree with TRBD1. The germline CDR1 and CDR2 sequences are SGHRS and YFSETQ. Trimming removed 0 bases from V and 2 bases from J; junction bases left unmatched: 3. The CDR3 contains 16 residues.

This chain links TRBV27 with TRBJ1-5; 7 positions match TRBD1. V lost 6 bases, J lost 3 bases, and 11 bases stayed unmatched. The CDR3 contains 16 residues. Germline V gene sequence: CDR1 MNHEY, CDR2 SMNVEV (reference sequence). The CDR3, as DNA: TGTGCCAGCAGAAGAGACGCAGACAGGGACAATCAGCCCCAGCATTTT. Its translation: CASRRDADRDNQPQHF.

The chain carries TRBV7-2 and TRBJ1-6, with 7 bases aligning to TRBD1. V was pared by 6 bases and J by 6 bases, with 11 bases of the junction left unmatched. Per germline, CDR1 SGHTA and CDR2 FQGNSA. The CDR3 extends over 16 amino acids. CDR3 amino acids: CASRTDIGTVNSPLHF. DNA of the CDR3: TGTGCCAGCAGGACCGACATCGGGACAGTTAATTCACCCCTCCACTTT.

The rearrangement joins TRBV6-5 to TRBJ2-1; 8 bases line up with TRBD1. Trimming at V came to 2 bases and at J to 8 bases, leaving 8 bases not matched to a gene. Germline assignment: CDR1 MNHEY and CDR2 SVGAGI. This CDR3 has 15 amino acids. CDR3 residues: CASSYTDRAGDEQFF. The DNA for the CDR3 is TGTGCCAGCAGTTACACGGACAGGGCTGGAGATGAGCAGTTCTTC.

The chain employs TRBV3-1 (or the pseudogene TRBV3-2) and TRBJ1-3; D is unclear. CDR1 LGHDT and CDR2 YNNKEL come from the germline V gene (reference sequence). The CDR3 contains 16 residues. Trimming removed 5 bases from V and 0 bases from J, with 14 bases in between. The CDR3: CASSEVPAVSGNTIYF. DNA for the CDR3: TGTGCCAGCAGCGAAGTGCCCGCCGTCTCTGGAAACACCATATATTTT.

The rearrangement uses TRBV6-5 and TRBJ1-2, with a tentative D call TRBD1 (5 bases). CDR3 length equals 13 residues. Germline V CDR1 and CDR2: MNHEY, SVGAGI. Trimming took off 2 bases at V and 7 bases at J, with 11 bases between the two ends. CDR3 bases: TGTGCCAGCAGTTACGGAGGGACGGGTGGCTACACCTTC. Its protein is CASSYGGTGGYTF.

This chain connects TRBV6-5 to TRBJ2-7, with TRBD1 matching over 8 bases. V shed 6 bases and J 2 bases; nucleotides not matched to a gene: 9. Germline assignment: CDR1 MNHEY and CDR2 SVGAGI. The CDR3 runs to 15 residues. The DNA for the CDR3 is TGTGCCAGCAGCCGCGGGACAGGAGGAGCCTACGAGCAGTACTTC. It encodes CASSRGTGGAYEQYF.

The J gene is TRBJ1-1, the V gene TRBV7-2; no firm D call. The CDR3 runs 16 residues. CDR1 and CDR2 from the germline V gene are SGHTA and FQGNSA. The V end was cut by 3 bases, the J end by 2 bases, with 16 bases between. The CDR3 bases are TGTGCCAGCAGCTTTTCTTCTTTAGTGCCAAACACTGAAGCTTTCTTT. It is translated as CASSFSSLVPNTEAFF. The full variable domain, rest sourced from reference TRBV7-2 and TRBJ1-1, is GAGVSQSPSNKVTEKGKDVELRCDPISGHTALYWYRQSLGQGLEFLIYFQGNSAPDKSGLPSDRFSAERTGGSVSTLTIQRTQQEDSAVYLCASSFSSLVPNTEAFFGQGTRLTVV.

The chain combines TRBV7-2 with TRBJ1-4, with TRBD1 matching over 7 bases. This CDR3 region has 14 residues. CDR1 is SGHTA and CDR2 is FQGNSA in the germline V gene. Trimming cost V 5 bases and J 3 bases; bases outside gene matches: 3. CDR3 nucleotides: TGTGCCAGCAGCCGCGGGACAGCTAATGAAAAACTGTTTTTT. Encoded protein: CASSRGTANEKLFF.

This clone showed up just once. The chain's CDR3 is CASSLQGFQPQHF. DNA of the CDR3: TGTGCCAGCAGCCTACAGGGATTCCAGCCCCAGCATTTT. This sequence joins TRBV9 and TRBJ1-5; maybe TRBD1 (6 bases). V dropped 4 bases and J dropped 7 bases, with 12 bases sitting between them. The CDR3 is 13 residues long. From germline, CDR1 is SGDLS and CDR2 YYNGEE.

This clone was detected only once. The chain combines TRBV7-3 with TRBJ1-2; D possibly corresponds to TRBD1 (5 bases). V lost 1 base to trimming and J lost 6 bases, with 12 bases between them. The CDR3 length is 14 residues. The V gene's germline CDR1 is SGHTA and CDR2 FQGTGA. CDR3 sequence: CASSLIPGTHGYTF. The CDR3 region has the DNA TGTGCCAGCAGCTTAATTCCGGGGACCCATGGCTACACCTTC.

This clone showed up just once. J is TRBJ2-1 and V is TRBV9; 8 bases agree with TRBD2. The CDR3 consists of 17 residues. Looked up from germline, CDR1 is SGDLS and CDR2 is YYNGEE. With V trimmed by 0 bases and J by 4 bases, 9 bases remained unmatched. The CDR3 loop is CASSVAAAGGRYNEQFF. The CDR3 nucleotides read TGTGCCAGCAGCGTAGCGGCGGCGGGAGGACGATACAATGAGCAGTTCTTC. Complete variable domain (other parts from reference TRBV9 and TRBJ2-1): DSGVTQTPKHLITATGQRVTLRCSPRSGDLSVYWYQQSLDQGLQFLIQYYNGEERAKGNILERFSAQQFPDLHSELNLSSLELGDSALYFCASSVAAAGGRYNEQFFGPGTRLTVL.

The V and J genes are TRBV19 and TRBJ2-7, with D possibly being TRBD1 (6 bases). The CDR3 spans 13 residues. Germline loops: CDR1 LNHDA, CDR2 SQIVND (reference sequence). The V gene lost 8 bases and the J gene lost 4 bases, with 15 bases spanning the gap. CDR3 nucleotide sequence: TGTGCCAGTTCCCCAAATACAGGGTACGAGCAGTACTTC. This gives the protein CASSPNTGYEQYF.

This clone was detected a few times. V and J are TRBV27 and TRBJ2-7, with unresolved D. This CDR3 has 14 residues. V lost 5 bases and J 1 base, leaving 12 bases between the germline ends. Germline V gene data show CDR1 as MNHEY and CDR2 as SMNVEV (reference sequence). As DNA, the CDR3 is TGTGCCAGCAGTCAGACGGTACAATCCTACGAGCAGTACTTC. It encodes CASSQTVQSYEQYF.

The chain combines TRBV7-3 with TRBJ2-1; 10 bases match TRBD2. The CDR3 extends over 16 amino acids. V was pared by 0 bases and J by 6 bases, with 5 bases of the junction left unmatched. Germline CDR1 and CDR2: SGHTA and FQGTGA. The chain's CDR3 is CASSLTLTSGINEQFF. CDR3 sequence (DNA): TGTGCCAGCAGCTTAACGTTAACTAGCGGGATCAATGAGCAGTTCTTC.

The rearrangement links TRBV20-1 to TRBJ1-4; D unclear. CDR1 is DFQATT and CDR2 is SNEGSKA in the germline V gene (reference sequence). The V end was cut by 7 bases, the J end by 3 bases, with 18 bases between. This CDR3 region has 15 residues. The CDR3 DNA reads as TGCAGTGTTAGTGATAACAACGCCCCTAATGAAAAACTGTTTTTT. This encodes CSVSDNNAPNEKLFF.

V is TRBV30 and J is TRBJ1-5; 9 bases align to TRBD1. J gave up 6 bases and V 2 bases, and 5 bases lay outside the gene matches. Germline values: CDR1 GTSNPN, CDR2 SVGIG (reference sequence). The CDR3 has 14 residues. The CDR3 region has the DNA TGTGCCTGGAGTAAGGGACAGGGTGTTCAGCCCCAGCATTTT. It codes for CAWSKGQGVQPQHF. Together with reference TRBV30 and TRBJ1-5, the CDR3 gives the full variable domain: SQTIHQWPATLVQPVGSPLSLECTVEGTSNPNLYWYRQAAGRGLQLLFYSVGIGQISSEVPQNLSASRPQDRQFILSSKKLLLSDSGFYLCAWSKGQGVQPQHFGDGTRLSIL.

The chain joins TRBV4-3 to TRBJ2-1; D is possibly TRBD1 (5 bases). The CDR3 totals 16 residues. The germline V gene encodes CDR1 LGHNA and CDR2 YSLEER. Trimming took 0 bases from V and 1 from J, leaving 10 bases between them. The chain's CDR3 is CASSQDQGFSYNEQFF. As DNA, the CDR3 is TGCGCCAGCAGCCAAGACCAGGGATTTTCCTACAATGAGCAGTTCTTC.

The rearrangement links TRBV21-1 to TRBJ2-6. TRBV21-1 is listed as a pseudogene. The CDR3 contains 19 residues. In nucleotides, the CDR3 is TGTGCCAGCAGGCCGATAGGTTGGGTTTTTCGCTCTGGGGCCAACGTCCTGACTTTC. Amino acids: CASRPIGWVFRSGANVLTF.

The rearrangement uses TRBV27 and TRBJ2-7; 8 bases are shared with TRBD1. This CDR3 has 16 amino acids. Germline V gives CDR1 MNHEY, CDR2 SMNVEV (reference sequence). Germline trimming cut 5 bases from V and 3 bases from J; bases unmatched to any gene: 12. CDR3 sequence: CASSPLGQGASYEQYF. The CDR3 bases are TGTGCCAGCAGTCCCCTGGGGCAGGGGGCGAGCTACGAGCAGTACTTC.

The chain joins TRBV19 to TRBJ2-3; D is perhaps TRBD2 (5 bases). V shed 11 bases and J shed 1 base, with 13 bases lying between them. CDR1 and CDR2 (germline): LNHDA, SQIVND (reference sequence). The CDR3 totals 13 residues. CDR3 nucleotide sequence: TGTGCCTCAACGAAAGCGGGCACAGATACGCAGTATTTT. It translates to CASTKAGTDTQYF.

The CDR3 protein is CASSTPLRPGEAFF. CDR3 nucleotide sequence: TGTGCCAGCAGCACCCCGCTCCGACCGGGTGAAGCTTTCTTT. This chain links TRBV5-6 with TRBJ1-1; D uncertain. This CDR3 is 14 amino acids long. Trimming left V 4 bases short and J 7 bases short, with 17 bases between. CDR1 is SGHDT and CDR2 is YYEEEE in the germline V gene.